These 27 T cell receptor beta chains were sequenced from one sample in a study of shared T cell receptors in the human thymus. The table came from immunoSEQ multiplex PCR; TCRdb's copy has only in-frame clones and leaves some out. The repertoire has 500,000 to 550,000 clones, approximately 78% of them found once; the top ten carry 0.013%. The data were also submitted as part of a second study, on human thymus T cells.

The specimen sequenced was thymocytes. Source of these receptors: a boy in the first two years of life with a congenital heart defect.

The chain links TRBV7-2 to TRBJ2-7, with TRBD1 matching 7 bases. In germline, CDR1 is SGHTA, CDR2 FQGNSA. The CDR3 length is 15 residues. V trimming: 5 bases; J trimming: 3 bases; junction bases outside the gene matches: 10. Here the CDR3 reads CASSPRIGTVYEQYF. CDR3 coding DNA: TGTGCCAGCAGCCCACGAATTGGGACAGTCTACGAGCAGTACTTC.

V and J are TRBV6-5 and TRBJ2-3; TRBD1 matches at 7 bases. CDR3 size: 13 residues. The germline V gene encodes CDR1 MNHEY and CDR2 SVGAGI. V lost 6 bases to trimming and J lost 2 bases; unmatched junction nucleotides: 2. The CDR3 reads CASRGTATDTQYF. CDR3 coding DNA: TGTGCCAGCAGAGGGACAGCCACAGATACGCAGTATTTT.

This rearrangement joins TRBV1 to TRBJ1-2; the D call TRBD1 from the table was never checked on the DNA. TRBV1 counts as a pseudogene. The CDR3 is 17 residues long. The CDR3 is CTSSSNRDRGPHYGYTF. Written as DNA, the CDR3 is TGCACCAGCAGCTCTAACCGGGACAGGGGGCCTCACTATGGCTACACCTTC.

This chain joins TRBV7-8 and TRBJ2-7, with 12 bases identical to TRBD2. Germline V lookup: CDR1 SGHVS, CDR2 FQNEAQ. The length of the CDR3 is 18 residues. J lost 1 base, V lost 0 bases, and 7 bases had no gene match. The CDR3, as DNA: TGTGCCAGCAGCTTAGCGGGCGGACTAGCGGGGAAGTCCTACGAGCAGTACTTC. It codes for CASSLAGGLAGKSYEQYF.

The chain has TRBV23-1 and TRBJ2-7, with 7 bases fitting TRBD2. TRBV23-1 is designated an ORF whose function remains uncertain. The CDR3 sequence is 14 residues long. Germline trimming cut 6 bases from V and 5 bases from J; bases unmatched to any gene: 10. The DNA for the CDR3 is TGCGCCAGCAGCTTGGAACCGGGAGGTCACGAGCAGTACTTC. Its translation is CASSLEPGGHEQYF.

The chain uses TRBV6-5 and TRBJ2-7; TRBD1 matches at 9 bases. The CDR3 loop spans 15 amino acids. V lost 6 bases and J lost 5; bases outside the gene matches: 11. The germline V gene has CDR1 MNHEY and CDR2 SVGAGI. The CDR3 bases are TGTGCCAGCAGCCGTACCGGGACAGGGAGGAACGAGCAGTACTTC. This codes for CASSRTGTGRNEQYF.

The CDR3 here is CASSGDTNHTEAFF. CDR3 bases: TGTGCCAGCAGCGGGGACACGAACCACACTGAAGCTTTCTTT. The chain combines TRBV7-2 with TRBJ1-1; D is possibly TRBD1 (6 bases). The V end was cut by 5 bases, the J end by 3 bases, with 13 bases between. The CDR3 spans 14 residues. Germline V gene data show CDR1 as SGHTA and CDR2 as FQGNSA.

The chain joins TRBV15 to TRBJ1-2, with TRBD1 identical over 7 bases. The CDR3 is made up of 15 amino acids. Germline trimming cut 3 bases from V and 4 bases from J; bases unmatched to any gene: 8. CDR1 is LNHNV and CDR2 is YYDKDF in the germline V gene (reference sequence). The CDR3, as DNA: TGTGCCACCAGCAGTCCCGGGACAGCGGGCTATGGCTACACCTTC. It codes for CATSSPGTAGYGYTF.

V gene TRBV2 combines with J gene TRBJ1-2; D not certain. From germline, CDR1 is SNHLY and CDR2 FYNNEI. The CDR3 length is 13 residues. V lost 4 bases to trimming and J lost 4 bases, with 10 bases between them. As DNA, the CDR3 is TGTGCCAGCAGTGCCGGGTGGATCTATGGCTACACCTTC. This codes for CASSAGWIYGYTF.

The chain is built from TRBV4-2 and TRBJ2-2; 12 bases are a match to TRBD1. In germline, CDR1 is LGHNA, CDR2 YNFKEQ. V shed 4 bases and J 7 bases; nucleotides not matched to a gene: 10. The CDR3 runs to 17 residues. The CDR3 here is CASSRPGTGGKGGELFF. Here the CDR3 DNA reads TGTGCCAGCAGCCGTCCCGGGACAGGGGGCAAGGGCGGGGAGCTGTTTTTT.

The gene calls are TRBV18 and TRBJ2-7; tentative D call: TRBD1 (5 bases). V lost 2 bases to trimming and J lost 7 bases, with 21 bases between them. The CDR3 is 16 amino acids. Looked up from germline, CDR1 is KGHSH and CDR2 is LQKENI. This CDR3 is CASSPRQPPLLYEQYF. The CDR3 DNA follows: TGTGCCAGCTCACCAAGACAGCCGCCGCTGTTGTATGAGCAGTACTTC. Using reference TRBV18 and TRBJ2-7 for the parts outside the CDR3, the full variable domain is NAGVMQNPRHLVRRRGQEARLRCSPMKGHSHVYWYRQLPEEGLKFMVYLQKENIIDESGMPKERFSAEFPKEGPSILRIQQVVRGDSAAYFCASSPRQPPLLYEQYFGPGTRLTVT.

The chain links TRBV4-3 to TRBJ2-2; 9 bases are a match to TRBD1. This CDR3 contains 21 residues. Germline V gene sequence: CDR1 LGHNA, CDR2 YSLEER. The junction had 15 bases not matched to a gene; V was cut back by 1 base and J by 0 bases. DNA for the CDR3: TGCGCCAGCAGCCAAGCCCCAGGACAGGGGCGTAACATCGCGAACACCGGGGAGCTGTTTTTT. It is translated as CASSQAPGQGRNIANTGELFF.

The chain carries TRBV29-1 and TRBJ1-1, with 7 positions matching TRBD1. Germline V CDR1 and CDR2: SQVTM, ANQGSEA. The CDR3 consists of 13 residues. V lost 6 bases and J lost 4; bases outside the gene matches: 8. This chain's CDR3 is CSVSDRVRTEAFF. CDR3 nucleotide sequence: TGCAGCGTGAGCGACAGGGTACGCACTGAAGCTTTCTTT. Full variable domain (outside the CDR3, taken from reference TRBV29-1 and TRBJ1-1): SAVISQKPSRDICQRGTSLTIQCQVDSQVTMMFWYRQQPGQSLTLIATANQGSEATYESGFVIDKFPISRPNLTFSTLTVSNMSPEDSSIYLCSVSDRVRTEAFFGQGTRLTVV.

V usage is TRBV5-1 and J usage is TRBJ1-2, with D uncertain. V was clipped by 5 bases and J by 2 bases, with 10 bases between them. Germline assignment: CDR1 SGHRS and CDR2 YFSETQ. This CDR3 comprises 13 residues. CDR3 DNA: TGCGCCAGCAGTGGAGGCGCCAACTATGGCTACACCTTC. Protein product: CASSGGANYGYTF.

The chain has TRBV5-1 and TRBJ2-1; possible D gene TRBD2, 5 bases. The CDR3 has 12 residues. The V and J ends lost 4 bases and 8 bases respectively, with 10 bases between them. CDR1 and CDR2 (germline): SGHRS, YFSETQ. CDR3: CASSLSGYEQFF. In DNA form, the CDR3 reads TGCGCCAGCAGCCTTTCGGGGTATGAGCAGTTCTTC.

The rearrangement joins TRBV15 to TRBJ2-6; 10 positions match TRBD2. The CDR3 loop spans 16 amino acids. Germline trimming cut 9 bases from V and 1 base from J; bases unmatched to any gene: 6. CDR1 is LNHNV, CDR2 YYDKDF, per germline (reference sequence). In DNA form, the CDR3 reads TGTGCCACGGGGACTAGCGTGGTATCTGGGGCCAACGTCCTGACTTTC. It translates to CATGTSVVSGANVLTF. The full variable domain, its missing parts supplied by reference TRBV15 and TRBJ2-6, is DAMVIQNPRYQVTQFGKPVTLSCSQTLNHNVMYWYQQKSSQAPKLLFHYYDKDFNNEADTPDNFQSRRPNTSFCFLDIRSPGLGDTAMYLCATGTSVVSGANVLTFGAGSRLTVL.

This clone was picked up one time. This chain joins TRBV30 and TRBJ2-1, with a tentative D call TRBD1 (7 bases). The length of the CDR3 is 17 residues. Trimming pared 2 bases from V and 4 bases from J, leaving 21 bases between. The V gene's germline CDR1 is GTSNPN and CDR2 SVGIG (reference sequence). CDR3 region: CAWSSRGRSTVYNEQFF. CDR3 DNA sequence: TGTGCCTGGAGTTCCAGGGGGAGGAGTACCGTTTACAATGAGCAGTTCTTC. The variable domain in full, with the rest retrieved from reference TRBV30 and TRBJ2-1, is SQTIHQWPATLVQPVGSPLSLECTVEGTSNPNLYWYRQAAGRGLQLLFYSVGIGQISSEVPQNLSASRPQDRQFILSSKKLLLSDSGFYLCAWSSRGRSTVYNEQFFGPGTRLTVL.

The gene calls are TRBV12-1 and TRBJ2-7; the table's TRBD2 call for D was not verified on the DNA. TRBV12-1 is shown as a pseudogene. The CDR3 contains 12 residues. This CDR3 reads CATNSGEGEQYF. DNA for the CDR3: TGTGCCACCAATAGCGGCGAGGGAGAGCAGTACTTC.

This chain connects TRBV27 to TRBJ1-2; 8 bases agree with TRBD1. In germline, CDR1 is MNHEY, CDR2 SMNVEV (reference sequence). The V gene end was trimmed by 5 bases and the J gene end by 11 bases; junction bases not matched to a gene: 4. The CDR3 is made up of 11 amino acids. In DNA, the CDR3 is TGTGCCAGCAGTCCGACAGGGGAATACACCTTC. Its protein is CASSPTGEYTF.

The chain links TRBV4-2 to TRBJ2-3; D possibly corresponds to TRBD1 (6 bases). Trimming cost V 3 bases and J 2 bases, with 9 bases left between them. Germline-derived CDR1 and CDR2 are LGHNA and YNFKEQ. This CDR3 comprises 14 residues. Written as DNA, the CDR3 is TGTGCCAGCAGCCAGGGGGACAACACAGATACGCAGTATTTT. It yields the protein CASSQGDNTDTQYF.

This chain uses TRBV25-1 with TRBJ1-5; no firm D call. The V end was cut by 7 bases, the J end by 2 bases, with 6 bases between. CDR1 MGHDK and CDR2 SYGVNS come from the germline V gene. CDR3 size: 12 residues. CDR3 sequence (DNA): TGTGCCAGCAATCGGGGCAATCAGCCCCAGCATTTT. Protein: CASNRGNQPQHF.

The table lists this clone with a few counts. The chain uses TRBV6-1 and TRBJ2-7; TRBD2 agrees at 7 bases. There are 15 residues in the CDR3. Looked up from germline, CDR1 is MNHNS and CDR2 is SASEGT. J gave up 2 bases and V 3 bases, and 7 bases lay outside the gene matches. This CDR3 is CASSDGGRWPYEQYF. The CDR3 region has the DNA TGTGCCAGCAGTGATGGCGGGAGATGGCCCTACGAGCAGTACTTC.

This clone was recorded a few times. The J gene is TRBJ2-5, the V gene TRBV5-8; D gene uncertain. This CDR3 spans 12 amino acids. The V gene lost 3 bases and the J gene lost 3 bases, with 6 bases spanning the gap. The germline V gene has CDR1 SGHTS and CDR2 YDEGEE. Here the CDR3 DNA reads TGTGCCAGCAGCTCCCAGAAAGAGACCCAGTACTTC. This gives the protein CASSSQKETQYF.

V usage is TRBV27 and J usage is TRBJ2-1, with 11 bases that match TRBD2. The germline V gene has CDR1 MNHEY and CDR2 SMNVEV (reference sequence). V lost 3 bases and J lost 3; bases outside the gene matches: 10. The CDR3 runs 18 residues. The CDR3 DNA sequence: TGTGCCAGCAGTTTCGCCCTTTATAGCGGGAGGGGCTACAATGAGCAGTTCTTC. Its translation is CASSFALYSGRGYNEQFF.

The chain employs TRBV30 and TRBJ2-5; 11 positions agree with TRBD2. Germline assignment: CDR1 GTSNPN and CDR2 SVGIG (reference sequence). This CDR3 is built from 17 residues. The trim removed 3 bases at V and 6 bases at J, leaving 15 bases unmatched. DNA for the CDR3: TGTGCCTGGAGCGAATCCCCCGGGACTAGCGGTTTGAAGACCCAGTACTTC. The encoded protein is CAWSESPGTSGLKTQYF.

This clone was counted a single time. The V gene is TRBV5-1, the J gene TRBJ2-3; 12 nucleotides agree with TRBD2. Trimming cost V 3 bases and J 4 bases; bases outside gene matches: 9. The CDR3 is 17 amino acids. The germline V gene encodes CDR1 SGHRS and CDR2 YFSETQ. The CDR3 sequence: CASSSGTSGLRADTQYF. The CDR3 bases are TGCGCCAGCAGCTCCGGGACTAGCGGGCTCCGGGCAGATACGCAGTATTTT.

The V gene is TRBV2, the J gene TRBJ2-5; D may be TRBD2 (6 bases). Trimming left V 5 bases short and J 5 bases short, with 15 bases between. The CDR3 is made up of 14 amino acids. CDR1 is SNHLY, CDR2 FYNNEI, per germline. In nucleotides, the CDR3 is TGTGCCAGCAGTCGACTAGTGTCGGTGGAGACCCAGTACTTC. This codes for CASSRLVSVETQYF.